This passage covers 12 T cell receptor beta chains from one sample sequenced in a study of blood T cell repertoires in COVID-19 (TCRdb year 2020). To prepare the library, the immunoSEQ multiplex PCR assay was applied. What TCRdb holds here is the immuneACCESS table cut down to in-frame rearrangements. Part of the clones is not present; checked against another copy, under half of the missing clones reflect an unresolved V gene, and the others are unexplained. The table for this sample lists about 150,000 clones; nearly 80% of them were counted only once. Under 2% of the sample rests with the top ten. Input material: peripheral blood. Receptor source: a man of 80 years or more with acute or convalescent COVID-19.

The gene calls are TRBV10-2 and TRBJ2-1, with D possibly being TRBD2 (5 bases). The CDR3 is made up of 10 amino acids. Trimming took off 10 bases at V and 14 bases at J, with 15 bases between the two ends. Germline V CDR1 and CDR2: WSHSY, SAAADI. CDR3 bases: TGCGCCACCTACTATGCCGGGGAGTTCTTC. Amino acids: CATYYAGEFF.

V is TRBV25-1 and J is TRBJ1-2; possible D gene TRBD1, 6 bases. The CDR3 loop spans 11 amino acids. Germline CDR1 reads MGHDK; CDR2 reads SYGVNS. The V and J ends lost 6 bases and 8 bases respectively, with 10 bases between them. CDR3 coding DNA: TGTGCCAGCAGAGACAGGTTCGGCTACACCTTC. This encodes CASRDRFGYTF.

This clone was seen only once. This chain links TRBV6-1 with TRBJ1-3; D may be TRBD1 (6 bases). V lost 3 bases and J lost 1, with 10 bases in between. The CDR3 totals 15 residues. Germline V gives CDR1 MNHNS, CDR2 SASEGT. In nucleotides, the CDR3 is TGTGCCAGCAGTGATCCACAGGGTTCTGGAAACACCATATATTTT. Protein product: CASSDPQGSGNTIYF.

In DNA form, the CDR3 reads TGTGCCAGCAGCAAGGACACCGTAACCGAGCAGTACGTC. This gives the protein CASSKDTVTEQYV. The gene calls are TRBV28 and TRBJ2-7; a possible D gene is TRBD1 (5 bases). With 6 bases removed from V and 6 bases from J, the gap between germline ends came to 15 bases. CDR3 length: 13 amino acids. Germline V gene sequence: CDR1 MDHEN, CDR2 SYDVKM.

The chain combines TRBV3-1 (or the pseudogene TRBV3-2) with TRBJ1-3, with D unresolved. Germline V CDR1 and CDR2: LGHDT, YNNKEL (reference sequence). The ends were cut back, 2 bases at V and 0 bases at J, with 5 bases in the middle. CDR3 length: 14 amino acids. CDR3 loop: CASSQLGSGNTIYF. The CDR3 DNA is TGTGCCAGCAGCCAACTAGGCTCTGGAAACACCATATATTTT.

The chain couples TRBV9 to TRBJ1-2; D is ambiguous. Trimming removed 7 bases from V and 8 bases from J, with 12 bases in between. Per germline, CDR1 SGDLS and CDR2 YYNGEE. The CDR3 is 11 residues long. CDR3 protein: CASSSVWGYTF. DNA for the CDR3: TGTGCCAGCTCCAGCGTTTGGGGCTACACCTTC.

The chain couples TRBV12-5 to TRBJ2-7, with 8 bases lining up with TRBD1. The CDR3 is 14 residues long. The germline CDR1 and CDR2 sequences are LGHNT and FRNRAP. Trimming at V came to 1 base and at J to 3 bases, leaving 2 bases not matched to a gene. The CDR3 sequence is CASGLAGGRYEQYF. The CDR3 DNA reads TGTGCTAGTGGTTTGGCAGGGGGCCGCTACGAGCAGTACTTC. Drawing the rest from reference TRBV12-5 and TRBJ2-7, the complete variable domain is DARVTQTPRHKVTEMGQEVTMRCQPILGHNTVFWYRQTMMQGLELLAYFRNRAPLDDSGMPKDRFSAEMPDATLATLKIQPSEPRDSAVYFCASGLAGGRYEQYFGPGTRLTVT.

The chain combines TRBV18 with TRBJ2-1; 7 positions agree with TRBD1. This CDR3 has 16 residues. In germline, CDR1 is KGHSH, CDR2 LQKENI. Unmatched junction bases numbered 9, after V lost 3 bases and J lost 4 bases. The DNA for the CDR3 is TGTGCCAGCTCACCCCATGGACAGGAGACTTACAATGAGCAGTTCTTC. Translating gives CASSPHGQETYNEQFF.

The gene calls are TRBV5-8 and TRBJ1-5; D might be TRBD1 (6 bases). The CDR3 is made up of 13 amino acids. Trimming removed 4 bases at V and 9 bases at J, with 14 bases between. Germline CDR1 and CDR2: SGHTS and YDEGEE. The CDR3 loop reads CASSPQGDGPQHF. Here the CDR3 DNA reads TGTGCCAGCAGCCCACAGGGTGACGGGCCCCAGCATTTT.

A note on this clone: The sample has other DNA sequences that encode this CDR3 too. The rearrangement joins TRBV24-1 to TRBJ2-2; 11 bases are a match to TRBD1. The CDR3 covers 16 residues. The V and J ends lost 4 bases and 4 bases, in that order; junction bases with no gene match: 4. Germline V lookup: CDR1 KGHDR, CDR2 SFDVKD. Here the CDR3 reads CATSDPGTGGTGELFF. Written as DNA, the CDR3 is TGTGCCACCAGTGACCCCGGGACAGGGGGCACCGGGGAGCTGTTTTTT.

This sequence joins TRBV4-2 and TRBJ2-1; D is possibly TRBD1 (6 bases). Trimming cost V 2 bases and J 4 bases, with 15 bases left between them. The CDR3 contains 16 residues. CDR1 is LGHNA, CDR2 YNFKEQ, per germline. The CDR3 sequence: CASSQTGTSGYNEQFF. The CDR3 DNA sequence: TGTGCCAGCAGCCAAACCGGGACATCGGGGTACAATGAGCAGTTCTTC.

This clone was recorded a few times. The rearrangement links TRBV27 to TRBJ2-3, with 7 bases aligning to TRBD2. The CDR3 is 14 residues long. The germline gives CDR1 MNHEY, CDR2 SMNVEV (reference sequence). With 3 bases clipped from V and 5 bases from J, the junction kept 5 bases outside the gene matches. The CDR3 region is CASSLLGGGDTQYF. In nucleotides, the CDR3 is TGTGCCAGCAGTTTGTTGGGGGGGGGAGATACGCAGTATTTT.